This TCR beta chain was documented in a study of graft-versus-host responses after intestinal transplantation. Data came from immunoSEQ multiplex PCR; TCRdb stores just in-frame clones and leaves some out. The sample lists about 93,000 clones; 90% to 95% were seen once. In germline, CDR1 is SGHVS, CDR2 FQNEAQ. The CDR3 has 15 amino acids. The ends lost 9 bases at V and 1 base at J; junction bases unmatched: 11. A remark on this clone: What it recognizes is unknown.

The chain joins TRBV7-8 to TRBJ2-7; 8 nucleotides agree with TRBD1. The receptor was isolated from a human donor who received an intestinal transplant. Material: unstimulated CD8+ T cells sorted from spleen or lymph node cells, obtained before intestinal transplant. Written as DNA, the CDR3 is TGTGCCAGTTTCCGACAGGGGCCGGATTCCTACGAGCAGTACTTC. This codes for CASFRQGPDSYEQYF.